One sample yielded the 32 T cell receptor beta chains listed below, sequenced in a study of shared T cell receptors in the human thymus. Here immunoSEQ multiplex PCR was the method, and the copy in TCRdb shows in-frame clones only, minus some. The sample consists of under 700,000 clones, 70% to 80% of them appearing once. The same sample was also studied in work on human thymus T cells.

The sequenced material came from thymocytes. The receptors derive from a boy younger than two with a congenital heart defect.

A single count supports this clone. At one of its ends the junction is not consistent with the germline gene, which may arise from a read error. The gene calls are TRBV7-2 and TRBJ1-2; perhaps TRBD1 as D (5 bases). The CDR3 is 11 residues long. CDR1 SGHTA and CDR2 FQGNSA come from the germline V gene. In DNA, the CDR3 is TGTGCCAGCAGCTTAGTGCCGGTTCAGGGCTTC. This gives the protein CASSLVPVQGF.

This clone turned up a few times. The chain recombines TRBV11-2 with TRBJ2-3, with TRBD2 identical over 13 bases. J lost 3 bases, V lost 4 bases, and 7 bases had no gene match. The germline V gene encodes CDR1 SGHAT and CDR2 FQNNGV. The CDR3 is made up of 17 amino acids. This CDR3 reads CASSSGTSGVGTDTQYF. CDR3 coding DNA: TGTGCCAGCAGCTCCGGGACTAGCGGGGTGGGAACAGATACGCAGTATTTT.

The rearrangement links TRBV5-6 to TRBJ2-2, with D possibly matching TRBD1 (7 bases). CDR3 length: 17 amino acids. V lost 0 bases to trimming and J lost 5 bases, with 17 bases between them. Germline values: CDR1 SGHDT, CDR2 YYEEEE. CDR3 nucleotides: TGTGCCAGCAGCTTGGCCGGAGGGGGCTCAAGAACCGGGGAGCTGTTTTTT. Translated, it gives CASSLAGGGSRTGELFF. Drawing the rest from reference TRBV5-6 and TRBJ2-2, the complete variable domain is DAGVTQSPTHLIKTRGQQVTLRCSPKSGHDTVSWYQQALGQGPQFIFQYYEEEERQRGNFPDRFSGHQFPNYSSELNVNALLLGDSALYLCASSLAGGGSRTGELFFGEGSRLTVL.

The V call is TRBV11-2, the J call TRBJ2-7; 8 bases align to TRBD2. Germline values: CDR1 SGHAT, CDR2 FQNNGV. The CDR3 length is 19 residues. The trim removed 2 bases at V and 2 bases at J, leaving 17 bases unmatched. CDR3 in amino acids: CASSLSPLSRTSRTYEQYF. The DNA for the CDR3 is TGTGCCAGCAGCTTAAGCCCACTTTCTCGGACTAGCCGTACCTACGAGCAGTACTTC.

V usage is TRBV19 and J usage is TRBJ1-2, with TRBD1 matching over 7 bases. Unmatched junction bases numbered 10, after V lost 4 bases and J lost 5 bases. This CDR3 region has 15 residues. Germline CDR1 is LNHDA and CDR2 is SQIVND (reference sequence). CDR3 nucleotide sequence: TGTGCCAGTAGTACCACAGGGGTCCGAGGTTATGGCTACACCTTC. Amino acid sequence: CASSTTGVRGYGYTF.

The sample holds a few counts of this clone. The rearrangement joins TRBV28 to TRBJ2-5; TRBD2 matches 12 bases. TRBJ2-7 explains the end of the DNA better; the J call may be wrong. The CDR3 consists of 14 residues. Germline V gives CDR1 MDHEN, CDR2 SYDVKM. This CDR3 is CASSPTSGSYEQYF. CDR3 nucleotide sequence: TGTGCCAGCAGCCCGACTAGCGGGAGCTACGAGCAGTACTTC.

The gene calls are TRBV27 and TRBJ1-2; 9 bases align to TRBD1. The CDR3 spans 13 residues. Germline V gives CDR1 MNHEY, CDR2 SMNVEV (reference sequence). V gave up 10 bases and J gave up 2 bases; unmatched junction bases: 5. The CDR3, as DNA: TGTGCCACCCGACAGGGGGGAAACTATGGCTACACCTTC. Translated, it gives CATRQGGNYGYTF.

This clone was seen more than once but under ten times. The V call is TRBV29-1, the J call TRBJ1-5; TRBD1 is a possible D gene (6 bases). Trimming took 6 bases from V and 0 from J, leaving 15 bases between them. Germline V gene data show CDR1 as SQVTM and CDR2 as ANQGSEA. This CDR3 is built from 15 residues. In DNA form, the CDR3 reads TGCAGCGTCTCACAGGGTAAGAGTAGCAATCAGCCCCAGCATTTT. Its translation is CSVSQGKSSNQPQHF.

This clone was recorded a few times. This chain connects TRBV6-6 to TRBJ1-3; 7 bases line up with TRBD1. V dropped 5 bases and J dropped 4; count of bases not matched to a gene: 11. Germline V lookup: CDR1 MNHNY, CDR2 SVGAGI (reference sequence). The CDR3 covers 16 residues. CDR3 bases: TGTGCCAGCAGTCTCCCCTCAACAGGGGAAGGAAACACCATATATTTT. Translated, it gives CASSLPSTGEGNTIYF.

This clone was seen just once. The chain uses TRBV25-1 and TRBJ2-1, with TRBD2 matching over 7 bases. J gave up 4 bases and V 6 bases, and 12 bases lay outside the gene matches. The CDR3 runs 16 residues. Germline assignment: CDR1 MGHDK and CDR2 SYGVNS. The chain's CDR3 is CASRGNSASGYNEQFF. For the CDR3, the DNA is TGTGCCAGCAGAGGAAATTCCGCTAGCGGTTACAATGAGCAGTTCTTC.

This clone was observed a handful of times. V gene TRBV19 combines with J gene TRBJ1-4; D uncertain. In germline, CDR1 is LNHDA, CDR2 SQIVND (reference sequence). Trimming removed 1 base at V and 4 bases at J, with 10 bases between. This CDR3 is 15 amino acids long. The CDR3 region is CASSIVNTFNEKLFF. Here the CDR3 DNA reads TGTGCCAGTAGTATAGTTAACACCTTTAATGAAAAACTGTTTTTT.

This chain links TRBV7-8 with TRBJ2-5; weak D call: TRBD2 (5 bases). Germline V gene data show CDR1 as SGHVS and CDR2 as FQNEAQ. Trimming removed 5 bases from V and 1 base from J, with 11 bases in between. The CDR3 has 14 amino acids. The CDR3 DNA sequence: TGTGCCAGCAGCGCCCGGCGGGTCCAAGAGACCCAGTACTTC. Encoded protein: CASSARRVQETQYF.

This clone was seen a few times. V gene TRBV11-2 combines with J gene TRBJ2-7; 7 positions match TRBD1. J was trimmed by 4 bases and V by 1 base; bases with no gene match: 4. CDR3 length equals 14 residues. Germline V gives CDR1 SGHAT, CDR2 FQNNGV. The CDR3 loop reads CASSLADRPYEQYF. The CDR3 coding sequence is TGTGCCAGCAGCTTAGCGGACAGGCCGTACGAGCAGTACTTC.

This chain connects TRBV6-1 to TRBJ2-7, with D maybe TRBD2 (5 bases). V lost 1 base, J lost 1 base, and 11 bases lay in between. Germline CDR1 and CDR2: MNHNS and SASEGT. This CDR3 has 15 residues. This CDR3 reads CASSEDRRRSYEQYF. The CDR3 DNA reads TGTGCCAGCAGTGAAGATAGGAGGAGATCCTACGAGCAGTACTTC.

This clone occurred once. The chain employs TRBV25-1 and TRBJ2-7; D remains ambiguous. The CDR3 is 14 amino acids. Trimming took off 3 bases at V and 5 bases at J, with 14 bases between the two ends. CDR1 and CDR2 (germline): MGHDK, SYGVNS. CDR3 DNA: TGTGCCAGCAGTGAGAACCCCCCAGAAGACGAGCAGTACTTC. Translating gives CASSENPPEDEQYF.

The rearrangement joins TRBV28 to TRBJ2-1; 12 bases are a match to TRBD2. CDR3 length: 15 residues. J lost 0 bases, V lost 7 bases, and 1 base had no gene match. The germline V gene encodes CDR1 MDHEN and CDR2 SYDVKM. The CDR3 DNA is TGTGCCAGCAAGACTAGCGGGAGCTCCTACAATGAGCAGTTCTTC. Translation: CASKTSGSSYNEQFF.

The chain recombines TRBV5-8 with TRBJ2-5; D uncertain. The CDR3 length is 11 residues. From germline, CDR1 is SGHTS and CDR2 YDEGEE. Trimming cost V 0 bases and J 7 bases, with 4 bases left between them. Here the CDR3 reads CASSLALTQYF. In DNA, the CDR3 is TGTGCCAGCAGCTTGGCTTTGACCCAGTACTTC.

The chain is built from TRBV6-1 and TRBJ2-1; TRBD2 might be the D (6 bases). The length of the CDR3 is 17 residues. Germline V gives CDR1 MNHNS, CDR2 SASEGT. V was pared by 1 base and J by 0 bases, with 13 bases between. CDR3 DNA: TGTGCCAGCAGTGAAGGGGACTGGGCCCTCTCCTACAATGAGCAGTTCTTC. Translation: CASSEGDWALSYNEQFF.

The J gene is TRBJ2-1, the V gene TRBV6-4; 8 nucleotides line up with TRBD1. The CDR3 spans 14 residues. V shed 6 bases, J shed 7 bases, and the junction held 8 bases outside the gene matches. Germline CDR1 reads MRHNA; CDR2 reads SNTAGT. The CDR3 reads CASRRDRGGNEQFF. CDR3 in DNA: TGTGCCAGCAGAAGAGACAGGGGCGGAAATGAGCAGTTCTTC.

This chain joins TRBV12-5 and TRBJ2-7; 9 nucleotides agree with TRBD2. V was pared by 0 bases and J by 7 bases, with 19 bases of the junction left unmatched. The CDR3 contains 19 residues. Germline CDR1 reads LGHNT; CDR2 reads FRNRAP. The CDR3 loop reads CASGLVIEAGGAPIVEQYF. The CDR3 coding sequence is TGTGCTAGTGGTTTGGTAATCGAGGCGGGAGGGGCCCCAATCGTAGAGCAGTACTTC.

The V call is TRBV4-1, the J call TRBJ2-7, with 9 bases matching TRBD2. The germline V gene has CDR1 MGHRA and CDR2 YSYEKL. The CDR3 is made up of 15 amino acids. The V gene end was trimmed by 0 bases and the J gene end by 7 bases; junction bases not matched to a gene: 7. The CDR3 is CASSQDRLAGVEQYF. DNA for the CDR3: TGCGCCAGCAGCCAAGATCGATTAGCGGGAGTTGAGCAGTACTTC.

The genes are TRBV6-6 and TRBJ1-3; D possibly corresponds to TRBD1 (6 bases). Germline V lookup: CDR1 MNHNY, CDR2 SVGAGI (reference sequence). The V end was cut by 7 bases, the J end by 0 bases, with 13 bases between. The CDR3 extends over 15 amino acids. In DNA form, the CDR3 reads TGTGCCAGCACCGGGACAACCGGCTCTGGAAACACCATATATTTT. Its translation is CASTGTTGSGNTIYF.

The chain joins TRBV27 to TRBJ2-2, with 14 bases aligning to TRBD2. Germline V lookup: CDR1 MNHEY, CDR2 SMNVEV (reference sequence). V was clipped by 5 bases and J by 6 bases; unmatched bases: 17. This CDR3 contains 20 residues. CDR3 sequence: CASSLTLGGLAGVGSGELFF. CDR3 bases: TGTGCCAGCAGTCTCACTTTAGGGGGACTAGCGGGAGTCGGGTCCGGGGAGCTGTTTTTT.

This clone showed up just once. For the CDR3, the DNA is TGTGCCAGCAGCCAGCAGGGGGCCTATGGCTACACCTTC. As protein: CASSQQGAYGYTF. The genes are TRBV14 and TRBJ1-2; 8 nucleotides align to TRBD1. CDR1 and CDR2 from the germline V gene are SGHDN and FVKESK. J lost 4 bases, V lost 3 bases, and 1 base had no gene match. CDR3 length: 13 residues.

The V gene is TRBV28, the J gene TRBJ2-7; unclear D gene. Trimming stripped 10 bases from V and 5 bases from J, with 9 bases between. The CDR3 runs 10 residues. Germline loops: CDR1 MDHEN, CDR2 SYDVKM. CDR3: CANPTHEQYF. The CDR3 nucleotides are TGTGCCAATCCTACCCACGAGCAGTACTTC.

V gene TRBV6-1 combines with J gene TRBJ2-1; no reliable D call. Deletions cut 1 base from V and 4 bases from J, with 23 bases between. This CDR3 has 19 residues. Germline CDR1 MNHNS, CDR2 SASEGT. The DNA for the CDR3 is TGTGCCAGCAGTGAAGAGAAGTGGCGACTCGCCCATTCGTACAATGAGCAGTTCTTC. Residues: CASSEEKWRLAHSYNEQFF.

The J gene is TRBJ2-7, the V gene TRBV7-3; the match to TRBD1 covers 10 bases. The germline V gene encodes CDR1 SGHTA and CDR2 FQGTGA. Trimming at V came to 5 bases and at J to 2 bases, leaving 6 bases not matched to a gene. This CDR3 region has 15 residues. Written as DNA, the CDR3 is TGTGCCAGCAGCCTTTTAGGGACAGGGGCCTACGAGCAGTACTTC. As protein: CASSLLGTGAYEQYF. Combining the CDR3 with reference TRBV7-3 and TRBJ2-7 gives the whole variable domain GAGVSQTPSNKVTEKGKYVELRCDPISGHTALYWYRQSLGQGPEFLIYFQGTGAADDSGLPNDRFFAVRPEGSVSTLKIQRTERGDSAVYLCASSLLGTGAYEQYFGPGTRLTVT.

This clone was recorded a few times. The CDR3 DNA is TGTGCCAGCAGTTTTACCGGGACAGGGGGAGGGGAGCAGTACTTC. Encoded protein: CASSFTGTGGGEQYF. This sequence joins TRBV5-6 and TRBJ2-7; 11 bases agree with TRBD1. The CDR3 covers 15 residues. Germline V gene lookup returns CDR1 SGHDT and CDR2 YYEEEE. With V trimmed by 5 bases and J by 7 bases, 11 bases remained unmatched.

V is TRBV19 and J is TRBJ2-1; D may be TRBD2 (6 bases). The germline gives CDR1 LNHDA, CDR2 SQIVND (reference sequence). Trimming cost V 7 bases and J 7 bases, with 17 bases left between them. The CDR3 runs 14 residues. CDR3 amino acids: CASTAGNPLNEQFF. CDR3 DNA: TGTGCCAGTACCGCGGGGAACCCTTTGAATGAGCAGTTCTTC. The whole variable domain, remainder taken from reference TRBV19 and TRBJ2-1, is DGGITQSPKYLFRKEGQNVTLSCEQNLNHDAMYWYRQDPGQGLRLIYYSQIVNDFQKGDIAEGYSVSREKKESFPLTVTSAQKNPTAFYLCASTAGNPLNEQFFGPGTRLTVL.

The chain is built from TRBV7-3 and TRBJ1-2; 7 nucleotides match TRBD1. There are 15 residues in the CDR3. Germline loops: CDR1 SGHTA, CDR2 FQGTGA. Trimming cost V 5 bases and J 5 bases; bases outside gene matches: 11. CDR3 bases: TGTGCCAGCAGCCCCACAGGGGAGTTTTGGTATGGCTACACCTTC. This sequence encodes CASSPTGEFWYGYTF. The whole variable domain, remainder taken from reference TRBV7-3 and TRBJ1-2, is GAGVSQTPSNKVTEKGKYVELRCDPISGHTALYWYRQSLGQGPEFLIYFQGTGAADDSGLPNDRFFAVRPEGSVSTLKIQRTERGDSAVYLCASSPTGEFWYGYTFGSGTRLTVV.

The CDR3 DNA follows: TGTGCCAGCTTATCCGGGACAGGGACGGGAGAGACCCAGTACTTC. It specifies CASLSGTGTGETQYF. The chain uses TRBV21-1 and TRBJ2-5; the D call of TRBD1 is as the table states it, not checked on the DNA. TRBV21-1 is a recognized pseudogene. CDR3 length: 15 amino acids.

V and J are TRBV10-3 and TRBJ2-2; D is perhaps TRBD1 (7 bases). The germline CDR1 and CDR2 sequences are ENHRY and SYGVKD. V lost 0 bases to trimming and J lost 4 bases, with 15 bases between them. The CDR3 totals 17 residues. The CDR3 region has the DNA TGTGCCATCAGTGAGTCGAAAGACAGGGACTCCACCGGGGAGCTGTTTTTT. It translates to CAISESKDRDSTGELFF.